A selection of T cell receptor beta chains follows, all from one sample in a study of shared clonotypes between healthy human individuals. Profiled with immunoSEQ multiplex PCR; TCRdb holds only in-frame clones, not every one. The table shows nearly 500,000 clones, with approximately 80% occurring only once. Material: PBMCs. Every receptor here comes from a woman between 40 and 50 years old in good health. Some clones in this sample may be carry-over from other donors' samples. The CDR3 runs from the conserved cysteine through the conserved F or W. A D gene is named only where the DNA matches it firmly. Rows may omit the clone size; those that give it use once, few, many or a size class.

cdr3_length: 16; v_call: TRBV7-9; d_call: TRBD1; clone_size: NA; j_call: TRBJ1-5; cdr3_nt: TGTGCCAGCAGCTTAGGACAGGGGGGTAGGTCACAGCCCCAGCATTTT; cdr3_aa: CASSLGQGGRSQPQHF
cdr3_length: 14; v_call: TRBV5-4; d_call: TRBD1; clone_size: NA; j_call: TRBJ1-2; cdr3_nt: TGTGCCAGCAGCTTGATTGACAGGGGAGGTGGCTACACCTTC; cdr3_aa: CASSLIDRGGGYTF
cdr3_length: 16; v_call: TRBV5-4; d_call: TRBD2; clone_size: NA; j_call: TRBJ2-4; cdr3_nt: TGTGCCAGCAGCATGAGACTAGCGGGAGCCAAAAACATTCAGTACTTC; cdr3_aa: CASSMRLAGAKNIQYF
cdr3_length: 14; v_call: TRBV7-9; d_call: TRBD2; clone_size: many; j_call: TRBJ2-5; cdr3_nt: TGTGCCAGCAGCTTTGGGGCGGGAGGAGAGACCCAGTACTTC; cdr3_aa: CASSFGAGGETQYF
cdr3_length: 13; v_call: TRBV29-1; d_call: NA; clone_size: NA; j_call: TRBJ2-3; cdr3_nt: TGCAGCGTCTTTGGCAGCTACACAGATACGCAGTATTTT; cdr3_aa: CSVFGSYTDTQYF
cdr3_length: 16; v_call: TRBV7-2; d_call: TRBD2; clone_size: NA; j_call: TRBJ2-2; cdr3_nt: TGTGCCAGCAGCTCGGGGACTAGCGGTGCCACCGGGGAGCTGTTTTTT; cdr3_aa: CASSSGTSGATGELFF
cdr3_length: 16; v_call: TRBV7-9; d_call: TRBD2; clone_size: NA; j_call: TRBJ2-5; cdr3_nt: TGTGCCAGCAGCGATGGGACTAGCGGGAGCCAAGAGACCCAGTACTTC; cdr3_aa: CASSDGTSGSQETQYF
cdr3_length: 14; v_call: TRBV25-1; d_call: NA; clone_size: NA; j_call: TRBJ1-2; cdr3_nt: TGTGCCAGCAGTCGGAGGTATGGGGACTATGGCTACACCTTC; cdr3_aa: CASSRRYGDYGYTF
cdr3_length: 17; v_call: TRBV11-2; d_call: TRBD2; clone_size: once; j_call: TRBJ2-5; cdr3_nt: TGTGCCAGCAGCTTAGCACTAGCGGGGGGCCTCCAAGAGACCCAGTACTTC; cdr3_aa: CASSLALAGGLQETQYF
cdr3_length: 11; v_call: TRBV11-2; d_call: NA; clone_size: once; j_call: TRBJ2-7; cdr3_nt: TGTGCCAGCAGCTTAGGGGACGAGCAGTACTTC; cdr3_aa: CASSLGDEQYF
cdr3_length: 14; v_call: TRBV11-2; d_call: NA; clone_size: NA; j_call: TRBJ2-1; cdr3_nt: TGTGCCAGCAGCCGGGACTCCCACTTAAATGAGCAGTTCTTC; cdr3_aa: CASSRDSHLNEQFF
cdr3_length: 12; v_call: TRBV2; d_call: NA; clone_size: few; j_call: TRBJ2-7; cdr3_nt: TGTGCCAGCATTCAAGAGGGATACGAGCAGTACTTC; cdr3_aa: CASIQEGYEQYF
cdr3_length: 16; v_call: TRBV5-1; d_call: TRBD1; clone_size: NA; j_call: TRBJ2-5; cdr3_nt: TGCGCCAGCAGCCGCACGGAACAGGGGGGACAAGAGACCCAGTACTTC; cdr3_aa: CASSRTEQGGQETQYF
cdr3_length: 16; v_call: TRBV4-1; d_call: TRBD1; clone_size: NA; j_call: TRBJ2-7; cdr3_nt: TGCGCCAGCAGCCGCTGGCTTGGGACAGAGGCCTACGAGCAGTACTTC; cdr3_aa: CASSRWLGTEAYEQYF
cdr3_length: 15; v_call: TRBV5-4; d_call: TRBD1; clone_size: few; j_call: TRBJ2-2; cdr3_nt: TGTGCCAGCAGCTGGGACAGGGAAAACACCGGGGAGCTGTTTTTT; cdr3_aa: CASSWDRENTGELFF
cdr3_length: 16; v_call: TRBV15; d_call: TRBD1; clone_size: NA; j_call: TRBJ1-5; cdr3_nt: TGTGCCACCAGCAGAGCCCCGACAGGGGGCAATCAGCCCCAGCATTTT; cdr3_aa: CATSRAPTGGNQPQHF
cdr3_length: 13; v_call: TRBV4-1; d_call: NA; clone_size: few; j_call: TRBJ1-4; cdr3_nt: TGCGCCAGCAGCCAAGATCCGGTCACAAAACTGTTTTTT; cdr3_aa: CASSQDPVTKLFF
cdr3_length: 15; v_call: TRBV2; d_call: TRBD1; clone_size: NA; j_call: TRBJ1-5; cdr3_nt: TGTGCCAGCAGTGAAATGGGACAGGCAAATCAGCCCCAGCATTTT; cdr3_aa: CASSEMGQANQPQHF
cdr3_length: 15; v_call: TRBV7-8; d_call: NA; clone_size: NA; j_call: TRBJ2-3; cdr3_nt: TGTGCCAGCAGCTTAAGATTTGGGGCCACAGATACGCAGTATTTT; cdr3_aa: CASSLRFGATDTQYF
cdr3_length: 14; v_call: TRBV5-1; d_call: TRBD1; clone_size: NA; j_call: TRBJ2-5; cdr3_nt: TGCGCCAGCAGTTTGTCCGGGACAGAAGAGACCCAGTACTTC; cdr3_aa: CASSLSGTEETQYF
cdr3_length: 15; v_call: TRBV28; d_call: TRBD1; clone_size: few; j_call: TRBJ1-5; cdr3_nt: TGTGCCAGCAGTGTCGACAGGGGTGGAAATCAGCCCCAGCATTTT; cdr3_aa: CASSVDRGGNQPQHF
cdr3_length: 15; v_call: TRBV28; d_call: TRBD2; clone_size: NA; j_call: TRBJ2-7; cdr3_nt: TGTGCCAGCAGGACCCCAACTAGCGGGGCTTACGAGCAGTACTTC; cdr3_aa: CASRTPTSGAYEQYF
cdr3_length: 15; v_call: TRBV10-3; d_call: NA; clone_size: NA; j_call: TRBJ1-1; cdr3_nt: TGTGCCATCAGTGAGACCAGGTGGCCGAACACTGAAGCTTTCTTT; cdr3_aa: CAISETRWPNTEAFF
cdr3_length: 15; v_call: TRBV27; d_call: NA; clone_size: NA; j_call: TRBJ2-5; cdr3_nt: TGTGCCAGCAGCCCCTTTAGGAGCGACCAAGAGACCCAGTACTTC; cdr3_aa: CASSPFRSDQETQYF
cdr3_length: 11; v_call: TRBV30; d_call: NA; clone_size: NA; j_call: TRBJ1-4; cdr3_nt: TGTGCCTGGGGACCTACTGAAAAACTGTTTTTT; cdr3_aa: CAWGPTEKLFF
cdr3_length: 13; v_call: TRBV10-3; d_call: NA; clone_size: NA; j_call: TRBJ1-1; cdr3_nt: TGTGCCATCAGCCGGTCGGACGCGGGTGAAGCTTTCTTT; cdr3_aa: CAISRSDAGEAFF
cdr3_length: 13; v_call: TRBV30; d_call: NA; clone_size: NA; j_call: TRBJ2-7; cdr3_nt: TGTGCCTGGAGTAGGGACACAACCTACGAGCAGTGCTTC; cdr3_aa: CAWSRDTTYEQCF
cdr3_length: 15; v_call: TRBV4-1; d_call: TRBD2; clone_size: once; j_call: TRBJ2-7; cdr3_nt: TGCGCCAGCAGCCACCTTAGCGGGAGAGACTACGAGCAGTACTTC; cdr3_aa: CASSHLSGRDYEQYF
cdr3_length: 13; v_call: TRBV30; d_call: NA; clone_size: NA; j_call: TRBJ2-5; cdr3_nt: TGTGCCTGGAGTGTAGGGGTCCAAGAGACCCAGTACTTC; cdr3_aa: CAWSVGVQETQYF
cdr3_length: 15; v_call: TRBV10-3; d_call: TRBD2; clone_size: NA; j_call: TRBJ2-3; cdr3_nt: TGTGCCATCAGGGATGACAGCGGGGGCACAGATACGCAGTATTTT; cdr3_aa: CAIRDDSGGTDTQYF
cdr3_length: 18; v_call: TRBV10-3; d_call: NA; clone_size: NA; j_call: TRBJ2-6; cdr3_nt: TGTGCCATCAGTGAGTCCACAGGGAGGAGGTCTGGGGCCAACGTCCTGACTTTC; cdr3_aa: CAISESTGRRSGANVLTF
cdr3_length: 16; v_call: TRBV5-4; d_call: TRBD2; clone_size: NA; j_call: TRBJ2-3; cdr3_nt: TGTGCCAGCAGCTCCGCCGGGACTAGCGGGAGAGATACGCAGTATTTT; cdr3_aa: CASSSAGTSGRDTQYF
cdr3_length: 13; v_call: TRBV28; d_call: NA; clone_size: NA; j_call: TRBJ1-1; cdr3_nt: TGTGCCAGCACTTCCGGGGGGGCGGCTGAAGCTTTCTTT; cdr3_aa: CASTSGGAAEAFF
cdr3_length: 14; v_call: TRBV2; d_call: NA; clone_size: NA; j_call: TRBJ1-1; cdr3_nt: TGTGCCAGCGCTCCGGGGCCAGTACTGCCTGAAGCTTTCTTT; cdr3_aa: CASAPGPVLPEAFF
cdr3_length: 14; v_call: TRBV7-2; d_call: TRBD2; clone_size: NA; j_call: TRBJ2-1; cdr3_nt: TGTGCCAGCAGGGAGGGACTAGCCTACAATGAGCAGTTCTTC; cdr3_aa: CASREGLAYNEQFF
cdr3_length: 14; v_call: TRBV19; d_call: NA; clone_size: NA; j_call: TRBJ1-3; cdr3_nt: TGTGCCAGTAGTTTGGCAGGGCCTGGAAACACCATATATTTT; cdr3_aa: CASSLAGPGNTIYF
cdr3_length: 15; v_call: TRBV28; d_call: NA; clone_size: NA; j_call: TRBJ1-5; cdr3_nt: TGTGCCAGCACCAAAATGGGGGGAGAAGGGCAGCCCCAGCATTTT; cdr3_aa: CASTKMGGEGQPQHF
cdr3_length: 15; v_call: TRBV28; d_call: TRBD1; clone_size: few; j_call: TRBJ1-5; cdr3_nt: TGTGCCAGCAGCCCGACAGGGCTGGGAAATCAGCCCCAGCATTTT; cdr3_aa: CASSPTGLGNQPQHF
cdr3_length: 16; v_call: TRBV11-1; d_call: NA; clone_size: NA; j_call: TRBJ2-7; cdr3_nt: TGTGCCAGCAGCCTTCTATCTAGCGCCCTCGGGTACGAGCAGTACTTC; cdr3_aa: CASSLLSSALGYEQYF
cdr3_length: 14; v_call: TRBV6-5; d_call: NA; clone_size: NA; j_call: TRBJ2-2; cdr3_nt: TGTGCCAGCAGGGGAGTGGGGGCGTCCGGGGAGCTGTTTTTT; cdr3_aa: CASRGVGASGELFF
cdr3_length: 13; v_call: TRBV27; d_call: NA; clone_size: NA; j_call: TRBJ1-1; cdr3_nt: TGTGCCAGCGGTACAGTATTGGCAGAAAAGGCTTTCTTT; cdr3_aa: CASGTVLAEKAFF
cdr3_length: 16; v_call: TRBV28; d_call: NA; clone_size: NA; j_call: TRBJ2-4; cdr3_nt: TGTGCCAGCAGTTTAAATCCCAGGGGCGACAAAAACATTCAGTACTTC; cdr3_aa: CASSLNPRGDKNIQYF
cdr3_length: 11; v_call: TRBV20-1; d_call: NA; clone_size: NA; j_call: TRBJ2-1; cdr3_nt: TGCAGTGCTAGGGGCGATTCTGAGCAGTTCTTC; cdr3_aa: CSARGDSEQFF
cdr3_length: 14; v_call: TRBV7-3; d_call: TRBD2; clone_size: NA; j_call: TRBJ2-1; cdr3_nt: TGTGCCAGCAGCTCTGGGACTAGCGGGAATGAGCAGTTCTTC; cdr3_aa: CASSSGTSGNEQFF
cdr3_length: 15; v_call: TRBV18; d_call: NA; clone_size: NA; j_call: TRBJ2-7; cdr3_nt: TGTGCCAGCTCACCACCCGGAGGACTTAACTACGAGCAGTACTTC; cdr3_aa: CASSPPGGLNYEQYF
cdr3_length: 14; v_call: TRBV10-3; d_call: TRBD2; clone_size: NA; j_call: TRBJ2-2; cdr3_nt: TGTGCCATCAATACCGGGACTAGTTCCGGGGAGCTGTTTTTT; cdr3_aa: CAINTGTSSGELFF
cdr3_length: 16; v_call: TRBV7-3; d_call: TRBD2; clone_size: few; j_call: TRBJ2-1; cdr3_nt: TGTGCCAGCAGCTTACGGCTAGCGGGGTCCTACAATGAGCAGTTCTTC; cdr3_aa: CASSLRLAGSYNEQFF
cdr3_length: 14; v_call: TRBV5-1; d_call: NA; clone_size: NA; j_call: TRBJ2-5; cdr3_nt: TGCGCCAGCAGCTCCGGATTGGCGAGCGAGACCCAGTACTTC; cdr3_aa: CASSSGLASETQYF
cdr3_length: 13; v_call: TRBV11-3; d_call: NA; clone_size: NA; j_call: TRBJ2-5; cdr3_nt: TGTGCCAGCAGCTTTGCGGGGGCGGAGACCCAGTACTTC; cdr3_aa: CASSFAGAETQYF
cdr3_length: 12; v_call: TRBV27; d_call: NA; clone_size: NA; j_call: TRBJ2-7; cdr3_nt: TGTGCCAGCAGTCCCCTAAAGGGCGAGCAGTACTTC; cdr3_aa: CASSPLKGEQYF
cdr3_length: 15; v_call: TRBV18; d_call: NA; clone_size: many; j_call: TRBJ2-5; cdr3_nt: TGTGCCAGCTCACCGGCAACGGGGCTGGAAGAGACCCAGTACTTC; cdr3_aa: CASSPATGLEETQYF
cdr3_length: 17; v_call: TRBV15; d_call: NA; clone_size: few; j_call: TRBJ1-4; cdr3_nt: TGTGCCACCAGCAGGACTGGAAGGAGTACTGCGAGTGAAAAACTGTTTTTT; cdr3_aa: CATSRTGRSTASEKLFF